The clone carrying this TCR beta chain was counted ten times or more. The source of the sample is a study of T cells in Graves' hyperthyroidism and ophthalmopathy. Study overall: Prior to any treatment, at the point of initial diagnosis, peripheral blood was collected.

V was clipped by 8 bases and J by 4 bases; unmatched bases: 7. The CDR3 runs to 13 residues. CDR1 is MNHNS, CDR2 SASEGT, per germline. Amplified TCR beta CDR3 regions came from RNA transcripts. The study used the HTBI primer set for a first-round RT-PCR of the TCR CDR3. Via MiXCR, TCRdb re-called the multiplex PCR reads, giving one row per CDR3 protein. The sample records hundreds of thousands of distinct CDR3 sequences, approximately 13% being singletons. The genes are TRBV6-1 and TRBJ1-1; 7 nucleotides agree with TRBD1. The sequence was collected from a woman in her late teens or twenties with Graves' hyperthyroidism. The sequencing input was blood. CDR3 DNA: TGTGCCAGCGAAGATACAGGGGTCACTGAAGCTTTCTTT. It translates to CASEDTGVTEAFF.